One and the same sample provided the 2 T cell receptor beta chains below, sequenced in a study of STAT5B mutations in CD4+ large granular lymphocyte leukemia. The table came from immunoSEQ multiplex PCR; TCRdb's copy has only in-frame clones and leaves some out. The sample has tens of thousands of clones, 70% to 85% seen once. The specimen was CD4+ T cells from blood buffy coats. The receptor source for this set is a human donor in good health.

This clone occurred once. The rearrangement uses TRBV25-1 and TRBJ2-7, with 12 positions matching TRBD1. Germline CDR1 MGHDK, CDR2 SYGVNS. The length of the CDR3 is 15 residues. J lost 5 bases, V lost 4 bases, and 6 bases had no gene match. The CDR3 region has the DNA TGTGCCAGCAGTGGCTGGGACAGGGGGCCCCACGAGCAGTACTTC. Its translation is CASSGWDRGPHEQYF.

V gene TRBV30 combines with J gene TRBJ2-7; D call uncertain. Deletions cut 2 bases from V and 2 bases from J, with 13 bases between. Germline values: CDR1 GTSNPN, CDR2 SVGIG (reference sequence). This CDR3 region has 14 residues. The CDR3 nucleotides read TGTGCCTGGAGTCTCGGCCGGCTCACCTACGAGCAGTACTTC. This gives the protein CAWSLGRLTYEQYF.